This TCR beta chain was identified during a study of control samples from healthy donors and cancer patients. The sample holds a few counts of this clone. Repertoires were generated with immunoSEQ multiplex PCR, while TCRdb's copy carries only in-frame clones and drops some. The sample yields tens of thousands of clones, about 88% seen once. The CDR3 has 16 residues. Between the trimmed V and J ends, which lost 8 bases and 0 bases, there was a span of 18 bases. CDR1 and CDR2 from the germline V gene are LNHDA and SQIVND (reference sequence). This chain connects TRBV19 to TRBJ2-3, with D perhaps TRBD2 (5 bases). The TCR comes from a woman between 45 and 65 years old with colorectal cancer. The source material was PBMCs. This CDR3 is CASSLGMAPSTDTQYF. The CDR3 DNA reads as TGTGCCAGTTCCCTCGGGATGGCACCTAGCACAGATACGCAGTATTTT.